Sequencing of this TCR beta chain was carried out in a study of radiotherapy plus CTLA-4 blockade in lung cancer (dated by TCRdb to 2017 to 2018). With regard to the full study: Objective responses were observed in 18% of enrolled patients, and disease control was achieved in approximately 29%.

As regards this clone: No cognate antigen has been identified for it. Base qualities are not provided; no much larger clone lies one nucleotide away.

The germline V and J ends show losses of 4 bases and 3 bases respectively, and no gene match explains 5 bases of the junction. The CDR3, cysteine through phenylalanine, is 15 amino acids long. Only the CDR3 DNA is retained, 45 bases long and in frame from the first base. CDR1 is given as SGHDT and CDR2 as YYEEEE, both from the germline V gene. The study tested focal radiation therapy combined with CTLA-4 blockade (ipilimumab) in patients with chemo-refractory metastatic non-small-cell lung cancer. The study at large found these results: Increased serum interferon-beta after radiation, together with early dynamic changes in blood T cell clones, were reported to be the strongest predictors of response. After treatment with radiotherapy and ipilimumab, TCR clones that originated in tumors expanded in peripheral blood.

The protocol used for the library was the immunoSEQ multiplex PCR assay. TCRdb mirrors the immuneACCESS table, restricted to in-frame sequences. Some clones are absent from its copies; in checked studies, under half trace to an unresolved V gene, and the reason for the others is unknown. This sample is represented by about 51,000 clones; 70% to 80% of them were singletons. The ten largest clonotypes hold 6.5% to 10% of the sample. Here the sequenced sample was peripheral blood, taken from a patient treated with radiotherapy plus ipilimumab. The receptor was derived from a human donor with non-small cell lung cancer who had a complete response to radiotherapy plus ipilimumab. The chain joins TRBV5-6 to TRBJ1-5; 9 middle bases align to TRBD1. The CDR3 has the sequence CASSPGQGYNQPQHF. The DNA reads as follows: TGTGCCAGCAGCCCGGGACAGGGCTACAATCAGCCCCAGCATTTT.